The next 3 T cell receptor beta chains were all read from a single sample in a study of cytomegalovirus exposure and HLA in healthy donors. The study ran its PCR with 60 Vbeta and 13 Jbeta primers. The repertoire was sequenced with immunoSEQ multiplex PCR; TCRdb's copy has only in-frame clones and lacks some. The sample includes approximately 220,000 clones, about three quarters of them seen just once. Sequencing input: PBMCs. The receptors here all came from a man aged 35 to 55 in good health and CMV-seronegative.

The J gene is TRBJ2-7, the V gene TRBV7-3, with TRBD1 matching over 9 bases. Germline CDR1 SGHTA, CDR2 FQGTGA. The trim removed 8 bases at V and 6 bases at J, leaving 5 bases unmatched. The CDR3 covers 12 residues. The CDR3 region is CASSTGGGEQYF. The CDR3 nucleotides are TGTGCCAGCTCCACAGGGGGCGGCGAGCAGTACTTC.

The gene calls are TRBV4-2 and TRBJ2-6; tentatively, D is TRBD2 (6 bases). The length of the CDR3 is 17 residues. Germline CDR1 LGHNA, CDR2 YNFKEQ. Trimming removed 0 bases from V and 1 base from J, with 10 bases in between. The CDR3 bases are TGTGCCAGCAGCCAAGATCGGAGGGAGTCTGGGGCCAACGTCCTGACTTTC. Amino acids: CASSQDRRESGANVLTF.

V is TRBV11-2 and J is TRBJ2-3; 7 bases agree with TRBD2. The CDR3 length is 16 residues. Trimming at V came to 5 bases and at J to 2 bases, leaving 10 bases not matched to a gene. CDR1 is SGHAT and CDR2 is FQNNGV in the germline V gene. The CDR3 is CASSLLLAPTTDTQYF. The DNA of the CDR3 is TGTGCCAGCAGCCTCCTACTAGCGCCAACCACAGATACGCAGTATTTT.